This TCR beta chain comes out of a study of PD-1 blockade in classical Hodgkin lymphoma. On the study more broadly: Every 2 weeks, patients had 3 mg/kg nivolumab intravenously.

Study outcomes and limitations: Newly diagnosed patients had baseline TCR diversity that was reportedly lower than that of healthy donors. Patients newly diagnosed and complete responders had comparable baseline diversity. Why the repertoires differ is still unclear, perhaps disease activity or prior therapy.

Trimming took 3 bases from V and 0 from J, leaving 12 bases between them. Germline V gene sequence: CDR1 MDHEN, CDR2 SYDVKM. There are 16 residues in the CDR3. Sequenced by immunoSEQ multiplex PCR; TCRdb stores in-frame clones only, minus some. The sample holds roughly 25,000 clones; over 60% are singletons and the top ten take about an eighth. Details on this clone: Its specificity is not known.

Relapse was seen in all patients after autologous stem cell transplantation, and brentuximab vedotin exposure was variable. The sequence was obtained from a human donor with classical Hodgkin lymphoma. J is TRBJ1-5 and V is TRBV28, with TRBD1 as a possible D gene (6 bases). The sample consisted of peripheral blood mononuclear cells (PBMCs), taken before the second cycle of nivolumab. In nucleotides, the CDR3 is TGTGCCAGCAGTTTTGGTGGGGGCTATAGCAATCAGCCCCAGCATTTT. Its translation is CASSFGGGYSNQPQHF.